The TCR beta chain described here comes from a study of T-cell reconstitution after alpha-beta-depleted transplantation in children. This clonotype was observed many times. What it recognizes is unknown. Unique molecular identifiers tagged the TCRbeta library. Each CDR3 protein is one row after TCRdb ran MiXCR on the PCR reads. The data hold approximately 500,000 distinct CDR3 sequences, with 10% to 13% observed a single time. Between the trimmed V and J ends, which lost 2 bases and 5 bases, there was a span of 18 bases. This CDR3 region has 17 residues. Germline CDR1 reads SGHTA; CDR2 reads FQGNSA. The study, taken as a whole, reports: Several hundred expanded graft clones reportedly gave rise to the alpha-beta T cells present about two months after transplant. A year had passed since transplant, and T-cell counts and diversity by then came mostly from newly produced T cells. There were some patients whose high TCRbeta diversity at day 60 came from surviving recipient T cells and thymic progenitors.

Material: PBMCs, obtained before TCRalphabeta/CD19-depleted stem cell transplant. The receptor was derived from a child aged 2-15 years with inherited bone marrow failure, due to receive a stem cell transplant. The chain couples TRBV7-2 to TRBJ2-2; maybe TRBD2 (6 bases). The CDR3 DNA follows: TGTGCCAGCAGCTTAAGATGGGGAGGTGAACGGACCGGGGAGCTGTTTTTT. Protein sequence: CASSLRWGGERTGELFF.